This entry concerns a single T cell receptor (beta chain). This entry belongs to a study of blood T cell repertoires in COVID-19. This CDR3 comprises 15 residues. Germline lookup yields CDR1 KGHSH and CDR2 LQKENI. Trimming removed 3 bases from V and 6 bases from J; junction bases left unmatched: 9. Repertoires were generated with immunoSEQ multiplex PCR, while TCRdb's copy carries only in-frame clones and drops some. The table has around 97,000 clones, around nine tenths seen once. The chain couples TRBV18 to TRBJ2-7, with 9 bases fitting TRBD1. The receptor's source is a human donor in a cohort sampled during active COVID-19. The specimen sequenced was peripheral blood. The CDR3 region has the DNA TGTGCCAGCTCACCGACCGGGACAGGGAGTGGCGAGCAGTACTTC. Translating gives CASSPTGTGSGEQYF. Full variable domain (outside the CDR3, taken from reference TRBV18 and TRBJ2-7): NAGVMQNPRHLVRRRGQEARLRCSPMKGHSHVYWYRQLPEEGLKFMVYLQKENIIDESGMPKERFSAEFPKEGPSILRIQQVVRGDSAAYFCASSPTGTGSGEQYFGPGTRLTVT.